The rows below give T cell receptor beta chains drawn from one sample of a study of blood T cell repertoires in COVID-19. This table comes from immunoSEQ multiplex PCR, and its TCRdb copy is limited to in-frame clones, with some not included. The sample holds over 35,000 clones; roughly 90% are singletons and the top ten take approximately 2.6%. What was sequenced was peripheral blood. The receptors derive from a human donor in a cohort sampled during active COVID-19. CDR3s include the opening cysteine and the closing phenylalanine or tryptophan. Each record gives: V gene, clone size, D gene, J gene, CDR3 DNA, CDR3 protein. The D gene is left open where the match is weak. Not all rows give a size; the values are once, few, many and, for expanded clones, a class.

>TRBV2|.|TRBD2|TRBJ2-2
TGTGCCAGCAGTGAATCGGGACTAAAGACCGGGGAGCTGTTTTTT
CASSESGLKTGELFF
>TRBV30|few|.|TRBJ2-7
TGTGCCTGGAGCAAACAGTTCTACGAGCAGTACTTC
CAWSKQFYEQYF
>TRBV11-3|.|.|TRBJ1-6
TGTGCCAGCAGCTTAGGCGACAGCCGACCCAATTCACCCCTCCACTTT
CASSLGDSRPNSPLHF
>TRBV19|.|TRBD1|TRBJ1-2
TGTGCCAGTAGTCCAGGGACAGCTCGGGGCTACACCTTC
CASSPGTARGYTF
>TRBV3-1/TRBV3-2|.|TRBD1|TRBJ2-7
TGTGCCAGCAGCCAGGGGACAGGGTGGTACGAGCAGTACTTC
CASSQGTGWYEQYF
>TRBV30|.|.|TRBJ1-2
TGTGCCTGGAGTAGAGGGGGAAGGGAAAACTATGGCTACACCTTC
CAWSRGGRENYGYTF
>TRBV11-3|.|TRBD2|TRBJ2-5
TGTGCCAGCAGCTTAGTAGGCGGTAGCGGGGCCCAAGAGACCCAGTACTTC
CASSLVGGSGAQETQYF
>TRBV5-4|.|.|TRBJ2-7
TGTGCCAGCAGCTCTAACACAGGGTCCGAGCAGTACTTC
CASSSNTGSEQYF
>TRBV19|.|.|TRBJ2-1
TGTGCCAGTAGGCCCACGGGGTTGAACAATGAGCAGTTCTTC
CASRPTGLNNEQFF
>TRBV7-2|.|TRBD1|TRBJ1-5
TGTGCCAGCAGCTTAGTCGGGACAGATAGCAATCAGCCCCAGCATTTT
CASSLVGTDSNQPQHF
>TRBV2|.|TRBD2|TRBJ2-4
TGTGCCAGCAGTCACCCCCCTAGCGGGGGGGCCCCCCAAAACATTCAGTACTTC
CASSHPPSGGAPQNIQYF
>TRBV19|.|.|TRBJ2-2
TGTGCCAGTACCCTTGCGGGGCGCGTCACCGGGGAGCTGTTTTTT
CASTLAGRVTGELFF
>TRBV6-5|few|TRBD1|TRBJ2-3
TGTGCCAGCAGTTCGGGACAGATGAGAGATACGCAGTATTTT
CASSSGQMRDTQYF
>TRBV29-1|.|.|TRBJ1-1
TGCAGCGTTGAAATCCGGGGAGAAGCTTTCTTT
CSVEIRGEAFF
>TRBV27|.|.|TRBJ1-1
TGTGCCAGCAGACAACACGGCGTGCGGGCTGAAGCTTTCTTT
CASRQHGVRAEAFF
>TRBV6-5|.|.|TRBJ1-4
TGTGCCAGCAGTTACTCCCCGCCGGCAACTAATGAAAAACTGTTTTTT
CASSYSPPATNEKLFF